Each of the 12 T cell receptor beta chains below was sequenced from the same sample in a study of control samples from healthy donors and cancer patients. Some clones are missing from TCRdb's copy, which holds only in-frame ones; the method was immunoSEQ multiplex PCR. Of over 110,000 clones in the sample, roughly nine tenths were seen once. Sample: blood. The receptors derive from a woman in her twenties or thirties in good health.

Only one count was recorded for this clone. The chain employs TRBV11-2 and TRBJ1-2; no reliable D call. CDR1 and CDR2 from the germline V gene are SGHAT and FQNNGV. The CDR3 covers 14 residues. Trimming cost V 5 bases and J 3 bases, with 13 bases left between them. The CDR3 nucleotides are TGTGCCAGCAGCGCATTCGGCCGGGACTATGGCTACACCTTC. It translates to CASSAFGRDYGYTF. Based on the CDR3 plus reference TRBV11-2 and TRBJ1-2, the full variable domain is EAGVAQSPRYKIIEKRQSVAFWCNPISGHATLYWYQQILGQGPKLLIQFQNNGVVDDSQLPKDRFSAERLKGVDSTLKIQPAKLEDSAVYLCASSAFGRDYGYTFGSGTRLTVV.

CDR3 nucleotides: TGTGCCACCAGTGATGAGGTGACAGATGGCTACACCTTC. Translation: CATSDEVTDGYTF. This chain links TRBV24-1 with TRBJ1-2; tentatively, D is TRBD1 (5 bases). The CDR3 covers 13 residues. Germline V CDR1 and CDR2: KGHDR, SFDVKD. The V gene lost 3 bases and the J gene lost 6 bases, with 10 bases spanning the gap.

This clone was observed a few times. The V gene is TRBV7-2, the J gene TRBJ2-2; possibly TRBD1 for D (6 bases). The CDR3 has 16 amino acids. Germline V lookup: CDR1 SGHTA, CDR2 FQGNSA. Deletions cut 0 bases from V and 4 bases from J, with 12 bases between. The CDR3 spells CASSLASTGVTGELFF. In DNA form, the CDR3 reads TGTGCCAGCAGCTTAGCGTCGACAGGTGTCACCGGGGAGCTGTTTTTT. Full variable domain (remainder filled in from reference TRBV7-2 and TRBJ2-2): GAGVSQSPSNKVTEKGKDVELRCDPISGHTALYWYRQSLGQGLEFLIYFQGNSAPDKSGLPSDRFSAERTGGSVSTLTIQRTQQEDSAVYLCASSLASTGVTGELFFGEGSRLTVL.

The chain couples TRBV19 to TRBJ2-7; 8 bases are shared with TRBD1. CDR1 LNHDA and CDR2 SQIVND come from the germline V gene (reference sequence). The V and J ends lost 8 bases and 4 bases, in that order; junction bases with no gene match: 7. This CDR3 is 13 amino acids long. The CDR3 DNA reads as TGTGCCAGTTCTCCGGACAGGGAATACGAGCAGTACTTC. Its protein is CASSPDREYEQYF. The variable domain in full, with the rest retrieved from reference TRBV19 and TRBJ2-7, is DGGITQSPKYLFRKEGQNVTLSCEQNLNHDAMYWYRQDPGQGLRLIYYSQIVNDFQKGDIAEGYSVSREKKESFPLTVTSAQKNPTAFYLCASSPDREYEQYFGPGTRLTVT.

The gene calls are TRBV27 and TRBJ2-7; D is possibly TRBD2 (5 bases). The CDR3 has 13 amino acids. V was clipped by 5 bases and J by 7 bases, with 15 bases between them. Germline CDR1 is MNHEY and CDR2 is SMNVEV (reference sequence). CDR3 DNA sequence: TGTGCCAGCAGTCTGCCGGGGTTGGGTGAGCAGTACTTC. This codes for CASSLPGLGEQYF.

This clone was found once. The V and J genes are TRBV24-1 and TRBJ1-2, with TRBD1 matching over 8 bases. The germline V gene has CDR1 KGHDR and CDR2 SFDVKD. The J segment lost 6 bases and the V segment lost 3 bases, leaving 5 bases of the junction unmatched. CDR3 length: 14 amino acids. This chain's CDR3 is CATSDPDRAHGYTF. DNA for the CDR3: TGTGCCACCAGTGATCCGGACAGGGCTCATGGCTACACCTTC.

The CDR3 bases are TGTGCCAGCAGCAAAGGTCGGGGAAGGGATCCGGGGAATGAGCAGTTCTTC. Amino acid sequence: CASSKGRGRDPGNEQFF. The V gene is TRBV21-1, the J gene TRBJ2-1; TRBD2 is taken as the D call from the table, unchecked against the DNA. TRBV21-1 is noted as a pseudogene. The CDR3 length is 17 residues.

The rearrangement links TRBV6-1 to TRBJ1-4; D unresolved. V dropped 1 base and J dropped 4 bases, with 10 bases sitting between them. CDR3 length equals 15 residues. Per the germline V gene, CDR1 is MNHNS and CDR2 is SASEGT. In DNA form, the CDR3 reads TGTGCCAGCAGTGAAGACCCCGCCGTTAATGAAAAACTGTTTTTT. This codes for CASSEDPAVNEKLFF.

This sequence joins TRBV30 and TRBJ1-4, with 7 nucleotides matching TRBD1. CDR1 and CDR2 from the germline V gene are GTSNPN and SVGIG (reference sequence). The trim removed 8 bases at V and 8 bases at J, leaving 5 bases unmatched. This CDR3 has 11 residues. The CDR3 is CAGGTVEKLFF. In DNA, the CDR3 is TGTGCCGGTGGGACAGTCGAAAAACTGTTTTTT.

V is TRBV6-2 or TRBV6-3 and J is TRBJ1-2; tentatively, D is TRBD1 (5 bases). The CDR3 is 13 residues long. The germline gives CDR1 MNHEY, CDR2 SVGEGT. The V end was cut by 6 bases, the J end by 2 bases, with 10 bases between. CDR3 DNA: TGTGCCAGCAGCCCGACAGAGAACTATGGCTACACCTTC. Encoded protein: CASSPTENYGYTF.

The chain has TRBV5-6 and TRBJ1-1, with a possible D match to TRBD1 (6 bases). CDR1 is SGHDT and CDR2 is YYEEEE in the germline V gene. The CDR3 covers 15 residues. Trimming took off 4 bases at V and 6 bases at J, with 19 bases between the two ends. CDR3: CASSTRGIFSAEAFF. The CDR3 DNA sequence: TGTGCCAGCAGCACGAGGGGGATTTTCAGCGCTGAAGCTTTCTTT.

The chain links TRBV6-6 to TRBJ1-2; 8 bases fit TRBD1. With V trimmed by 6 bases and J by 4 bases, 10 bases remained unmatched. The CDR3 contains 15 residues. CDR1 and CDR2 from the germline V gene are MNHNY and SVGAGI (reference sequence). The CDR3 nucleotides are TGTGCCAGCAGCCGGTCGGACAGGGTGTCCTATGGCTACACCTTC. It encodes CASSRSDRVSYGYTF.